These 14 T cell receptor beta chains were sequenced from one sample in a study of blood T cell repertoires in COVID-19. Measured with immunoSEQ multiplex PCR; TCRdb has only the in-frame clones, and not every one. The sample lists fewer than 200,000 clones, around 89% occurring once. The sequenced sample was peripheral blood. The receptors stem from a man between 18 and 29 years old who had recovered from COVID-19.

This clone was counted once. CDR3 in amino acids: CASSQTSGSYEQYF. The CDR3, as DNA: TGCGCCAGCAGCCAGACTAGCGGGAGTTACGAGCAGTACTTC. The chain recombines TRBV5-1 with TRBJ2-7; 12 nucleotides match TRBD2. The V gene end was trimmed by 4 bases and the J gene end by 4 bases; junction bases not matched to a gene: 3. Germline V gives CDR1 SGHRS, CDR2 YFSETQ. The CDR3 sequence is 14 residues long.

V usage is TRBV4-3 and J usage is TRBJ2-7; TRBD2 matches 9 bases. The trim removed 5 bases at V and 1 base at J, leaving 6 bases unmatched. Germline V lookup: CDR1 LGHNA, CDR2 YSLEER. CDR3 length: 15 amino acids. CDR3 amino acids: CASSFEREVSYEQYF. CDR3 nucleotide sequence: TGCGCCAGCAGCTTTGAGCGGGAGGTTTCCTACGAGCAGTACTTC.

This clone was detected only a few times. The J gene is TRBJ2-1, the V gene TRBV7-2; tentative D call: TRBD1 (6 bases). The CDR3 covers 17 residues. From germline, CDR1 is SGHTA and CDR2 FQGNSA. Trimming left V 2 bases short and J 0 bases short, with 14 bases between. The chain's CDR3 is CASSLNRGTSSYNEQFF. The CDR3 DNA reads TGTGCCAGCAGCTTAAATCGAGGGACAAGCTCCTACAATGAGCAGTTCTTC.

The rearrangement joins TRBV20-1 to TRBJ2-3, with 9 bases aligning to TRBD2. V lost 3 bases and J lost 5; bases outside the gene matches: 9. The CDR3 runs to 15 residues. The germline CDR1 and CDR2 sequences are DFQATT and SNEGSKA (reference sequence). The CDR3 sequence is CSASWLAGLVDTQYF. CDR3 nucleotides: TGCAGTGCTAGTTGGCTAGCGGGACTTGTAGATACGCAGTATTTT.

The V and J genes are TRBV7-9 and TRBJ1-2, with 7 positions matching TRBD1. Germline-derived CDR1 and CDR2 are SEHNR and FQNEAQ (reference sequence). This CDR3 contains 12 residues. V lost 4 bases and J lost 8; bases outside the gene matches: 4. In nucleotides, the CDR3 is TGTGCCAGCAGCTCTCAGGGGGACGGCTACACCTTC. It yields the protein CASSSQGDGYTF.

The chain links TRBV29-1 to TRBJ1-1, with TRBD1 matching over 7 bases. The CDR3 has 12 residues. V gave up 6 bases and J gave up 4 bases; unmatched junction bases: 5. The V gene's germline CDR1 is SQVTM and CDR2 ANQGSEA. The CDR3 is CSVRTGSTEAFF. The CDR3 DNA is TGCAGCGTGAGGACAGGTTCCACTGAAGCTTTCTTT.

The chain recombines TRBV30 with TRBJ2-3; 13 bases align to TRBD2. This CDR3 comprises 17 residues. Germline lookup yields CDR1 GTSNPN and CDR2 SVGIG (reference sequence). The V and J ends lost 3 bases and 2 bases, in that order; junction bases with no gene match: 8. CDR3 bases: TGTGCCTGGAGCTGGGGGACTAGCGGGGCACCCACAGATACGCAGTATTTT. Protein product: CAWSWGTSGAPTDTQYF.

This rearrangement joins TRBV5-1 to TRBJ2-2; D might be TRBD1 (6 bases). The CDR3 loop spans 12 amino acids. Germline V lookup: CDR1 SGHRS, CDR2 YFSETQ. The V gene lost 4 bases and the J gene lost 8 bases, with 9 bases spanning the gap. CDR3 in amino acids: CASSGGQGELFF. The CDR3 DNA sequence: TGCGCCAGCAGCGGGGGCCAAGGGGAGCTGTTTTTT.

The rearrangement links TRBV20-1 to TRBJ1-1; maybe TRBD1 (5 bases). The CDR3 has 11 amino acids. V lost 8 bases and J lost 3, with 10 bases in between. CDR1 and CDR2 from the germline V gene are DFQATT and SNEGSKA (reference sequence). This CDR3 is CSPGGDTEAFF. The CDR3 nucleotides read TGCAGTCCCGGGGGGGACACTGAAGCTTTCTTT.

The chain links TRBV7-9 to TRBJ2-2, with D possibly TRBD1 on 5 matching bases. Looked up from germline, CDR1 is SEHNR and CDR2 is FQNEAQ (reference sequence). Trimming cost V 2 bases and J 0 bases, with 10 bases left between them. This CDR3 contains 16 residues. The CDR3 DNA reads TGTGCCAGCAGCTTACAGGGAAGGGCGAACACCGGGGAGCTGTTTTTT. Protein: CASSLQGRANTGELFF.

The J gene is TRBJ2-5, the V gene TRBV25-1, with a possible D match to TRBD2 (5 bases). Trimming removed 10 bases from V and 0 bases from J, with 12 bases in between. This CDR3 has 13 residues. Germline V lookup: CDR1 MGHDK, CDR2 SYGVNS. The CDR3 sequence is CATLAWDQETQYF. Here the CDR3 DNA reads TGTGCCACCCTAGCCTGGGACCAAGAGACCCAGTACTTC. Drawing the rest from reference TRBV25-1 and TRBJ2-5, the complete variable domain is EADIYQTPRYLVIGTGKKITLECSQTMGHDKMYWYQQDPGMELHLIHYSYGVNSTEKGDLSSESTVSRIRTEHFPLTLESARPSHTSQYLCATLAWDQETQYFGPGTRLLVL.

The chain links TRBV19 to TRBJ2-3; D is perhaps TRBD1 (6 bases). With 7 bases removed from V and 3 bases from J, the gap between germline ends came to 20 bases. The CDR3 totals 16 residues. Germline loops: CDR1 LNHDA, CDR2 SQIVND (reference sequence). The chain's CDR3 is CASTPLGAGLTDTQYF. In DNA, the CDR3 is TGTGCCAGTACCCCCCTGGGGGCAGGGCTGACAGATACGCAGTATTTT. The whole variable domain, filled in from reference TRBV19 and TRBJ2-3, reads DGGITQSPKYLFRKEGQNVTLSCEQNLNHDAMYWYRQDPGQGLRLIYYSQIVNDFQKGDIAEGYSVSREKKESFPLTVTSAQKNPTAFYLCASTPLGAGLTDTQYFGPGTRLTVL.

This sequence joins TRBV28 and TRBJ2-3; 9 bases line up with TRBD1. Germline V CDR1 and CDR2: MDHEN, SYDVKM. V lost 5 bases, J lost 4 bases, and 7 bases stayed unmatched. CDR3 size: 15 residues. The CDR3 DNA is TGTGCCAGCAGTGCCTCCGGGACAGGGCCAGATACGCAGTATTTT. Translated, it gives CASSASGTGPDTQYF.

DNA for the CDR3: TGCGCCAGCAGCCAAGCAGGGGAATCCTACAATGAGCAGTTCTTC. This sequence encodes CASSQAGESYNEQFF. The rearrangement links TRBV4-3 to TRBJ2-1; perhaps TRBD1 as D (6 bases). Deletions cut 1 base from V and 1 base from J, with 8 bases between. Per the germline V gene, CDR1 is LGHNA and CDR2 is YSLEER. CDR3 size: 15 residues.